This T cell receptor (beta chain) was identified in a study of blood T cell repertoires in COVID-19. As for the study in general: There were acute and convalescent COVID-19 samples, and they came from the United States, Italy and Spain. Sources were T cells, B-cell-depleted T cells, or PBMCs; the material itself was cDNA or gDNA.

As handled by the study authors: Reference gene primer amplification in the assay estimated nucleated cell counts. Data came from immunoSEQ multiplex PCR; TCRdb stores just in-frame clones and leaves some out. V and J calls plus clone size are reproduced from that table; the DNA served to infer D and trimming. Here the sample spans some 150,000 clones, approximately 80% being singletons. V dropped 5 bases and J dropped 4 bases, with 17 bases sitting between them. The germline V gene has CDR1 SGHTA and CDR2 FQGNSA. This CDR3 is 15 amino acids long. In its sample, this clone was seen a few times. The sequence was collected from a woman aged 55 to 70 with active or convalescent COVID-19. The sequencing sample was made of peripheral blood. The chain uses TRBV7-2 and TRBJ2-5; TRBD1 is a possible D gene (6 bases). The CDR3 region is CASSESDRYRETQYF. The CDR3 DNA follows: TGTGCCAGCAGCGAGAGCGACAGGTACCGAGAGACCCAGTACTTC.